This record concerns one T cell receptor beta chain sequence. The table came from immunoSEQ multiplex PCR; TCRdb's copy has only in-frame clones and leaves some out. The sample carries about 180,000 clones, approximately 86% recorded once. V lost 8 bases, J lost 9 bases, and 8 bases stayed unmatched. The CDR3 is 13 residues long. This entry is derived from a study of blood T cell repertoires in COVID-19. Source material: peripheral blood. The rearrangement uses TRBV12-3 or TRBV12-4 and TRBJ2-1; 9 nucleotides line up with TRBD2. This sequence was found in a man in his fifties or sixties with active or convalescent COVID-19. CDR3 in amino acids: CASVSSGESEQFF. DNA of the CDR3: TGTGCCAGCGTCTCTAGCGGGGAAAGTGAGCAGTTCTTC.